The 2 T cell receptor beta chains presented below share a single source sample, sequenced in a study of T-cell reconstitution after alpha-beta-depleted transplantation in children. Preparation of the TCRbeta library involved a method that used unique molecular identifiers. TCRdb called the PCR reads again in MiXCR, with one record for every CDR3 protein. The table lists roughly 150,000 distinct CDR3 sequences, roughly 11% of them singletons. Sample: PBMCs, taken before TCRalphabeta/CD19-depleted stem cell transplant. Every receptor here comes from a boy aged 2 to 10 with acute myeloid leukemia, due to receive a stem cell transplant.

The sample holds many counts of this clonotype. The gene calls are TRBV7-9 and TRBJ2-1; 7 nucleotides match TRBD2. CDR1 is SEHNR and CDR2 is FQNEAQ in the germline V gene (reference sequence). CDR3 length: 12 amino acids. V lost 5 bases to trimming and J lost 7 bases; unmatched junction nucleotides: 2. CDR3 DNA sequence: TGTGCCAGCAGCCGTAGCGGGAATGAGCAGTTCTTC. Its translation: CASSRSGNEQFF.

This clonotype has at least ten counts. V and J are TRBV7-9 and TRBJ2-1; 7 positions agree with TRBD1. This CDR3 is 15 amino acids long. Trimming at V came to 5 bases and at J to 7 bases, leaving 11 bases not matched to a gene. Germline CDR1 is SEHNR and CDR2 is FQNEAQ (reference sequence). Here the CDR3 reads CASSLTGVPGNEQFF. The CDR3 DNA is TGTGCCAGCAGCCTTACAGGGGTGCCGGGGAATGAGCAGTTCTTC.